A single sample is the source of the 25 T cell receptor beta chains below, sequenced in a study of T cell responses to AZD1222 COVID-19 vaccine. Clones were sequenced by immunoSEQ multiplex PCR, and TCRdb holds only the in-frame ones, with some missing. The sample yields around 100,000 clones, about 83% seen once. Sample: peripheral blood, taken on day 0 of AZD1222 vaccination. These TCRs come from an adult in good health.

The chain employs TRBV7-8 and TRBJ2-2, with TRBD1 matching 8 bases. The germline V gene encodes CDR1 SGHVS and CDR2 FQNEAQ. The V and J ends lost 7 bases and 6 bases, in that order; junction bases with no gene match: 16. The CDR3 extends over 17 amino acids. CDR3 protein: CASTLGVGQGIAGELFF. Here the CDR3 DNA reads TGTGCCAGCACCCTAGGTGTCGGACAGGGAATTGCCGGGGAGCTGTTTTTT.

This chain connects TRBV6-2 or TRBV6-3 to TRBJ1-1; TRBD1 agrees at 7 bases. The V gene end was trimmed by 5 bases and the J gene end by 4 bases; junction bases not matched to a gene: 7. This CDR3 spans 14 amino acids. Per the germline V gene, CDR1 is MNHEY and CDR2 is SVGEGT. This chain's CDR3 is CASSKGGEGTEAFF. The CDR3 DNA sequence: TGTGCCAGCAGTAAAGGGGGCGAGGGCACTGAAGCTTTCTTT.

The rearrangement uses TRBV27 and TRBJ2-7; D remains ambiguous. The CDR3 contains 14 residues. The germline V and J ends were trimmed by 8 bases and 3 bases, with 17 bases remaining between them. Looked up from germline, CDR1 is MNHEY and CDR2 is SMNVEV (reference sequence). CDR3 sequence: CASRPSRNFYEQYF. The CDR3 DNA is TGTGCCAGCCGCCCAAGTCGGAATTTCTACGAGCAGTACTTC.

The V call is TRBV18, the J call TRBJ1-2; unclear D gene. The CDR3 length is 14 residues. The germline gives CDR1 KGHSH, CDR2 LQKENI. Trimming pared 2 bases from V and 2 bases from J, leaving 9 bases between. CDR3 loop: CASSPGVRNYGYTF. CDR3 sequence (DNA): TGTGCCAGCTCACCAGGTGTCAGGAACTATGGCTACACCTTC.

The genes are TRBV25-1 and TRBJ1-1; 7 bases align to TRBD1. Germline CDR1 is MGHDK and CDR2 is SYGVNS. The V gene end was trimmed by 0 bases and the J gene end by 4 bases; junction bases not matched to a gene: 8. The CDR3 totals 16 residues. The CDR3: CASSEYRKGAATEAFF. CDR3 nucleotides: TGTGCCAGCAGTGAATATAGGAAGGGGGCGGCCACTGAAGCTTTCTTT. Filled out from reference TRBV25-1 and TRBJ1-1, the complete variable domain reads EADIYQTPRYLVIGTGKKITLECSQTMGHDKMYWYQQDPGMELHLIHYSYGVNSTEKGDLSSESTVSRIRTEHFPLTLESARPSHTSQYLCASSEYRKGAATEAFFGQGTRLTVV.

The V call is TRBV9, the J call TRBJ1-4, with 10 positions matching TRBD1. Per the germline V gene, CDR1 is SGDLS and CDR2 is YYNGEE. V trimming: 4 bases; J trimming: 8 bases; junction bases outside the gene matches: 11. CDR3 size: 16 residues. DNA of the CDR3: TGTGCCAGCAGCAAAAGACCCGGGACAGGGGAAGAAAAACTGTTTTTT. It yields the protein CASSKRPGTGEEKLFF.

This chain links TRBV9 with TRBJ1-6; possible D gene TRBD1, 5 bases. This CDR3 contains 18 residues. Germline values: CDR1 SGDLS, CDR2 YYNGEE. Trimming removed 0 bases at V and 7 bases at J, with 20 bases between. The CDR3 here is CASSVATGGPVWNSPLHF. The CDR3 DNA reads as TGTGCCAGCAGCGTAGCTACTGGGGGTCCGGTGTGGAATTCACCCCTCCACTTT.

J is TRBJ2-3 and V is TRBV5-1, with no clear D. Trimming took 3 bases from V and 3 from J, leaving 14 bases between them. The CDR3 covers 15 residues. Germline CDR1 reads SGHRS; CDR2 reads YFSETQ. The CDR3 is CASSSGYLGTDTQYF. For the CDR3, the DNA is TGCGCCAGCAGCTCGGGCTACCTTGGGACAGATACGCAGTATTTT. Full variable domain (missing parts from reference TRBV5-1 and TRBJ2-3): KAGVTQTPRYLIKTRGQQVTLSCSPISGHRSVSWYQQTPGQGLQFLFEYFSETQRNKGNFPGRFSGRQFSNSRSEMNVSTLELGDSALYLCASSSGYLGTDTQYFGPGTRLTVL.

This clone came up a few times. J is TRBJ2-2 and V is TRBV5-1; a weak D match, TRBD2 (6 bases). Per the germline V gene, CDR1 is SGHRS and CDR2 is YFSETQ. Trimming stripped 5 bases from V and 2 bases from J, with 13 bases between. The CDR3 loop spans 15 amino acids. DNA of the CDR3: TGCGCCAGCAGAAAACCGGGACTCAACACCGGGGAGCTGTTTTTT. Its translation is CASRKPGLNTGELFF. Full variable domain (missing parts from reference TRBV5-1 and TRBJ2-2): KAGVTQTPRYLIKTRGQQVTLSCSPISGHRSVSWYQQTPGQGLQFLFEYFSETQRNKGNFPGRFSGRQFSNSRSEMNVSTLELGDSALYLCASRKPGLNTGELFFGEGSRLTVL.

The chain has TRBV5-1 and TRBJ2-3; D gene ambiguous. Germline-derived CDR1 and CDR2 are SGHRS and YFSETQ. This CDR3 is built from 14 residues. V lost 1 base, J lost 5 bases, and 11 bases lay in between. The CDR3, as DNA: TGCGCCAGCAGCTTGCCAAGGACGGAAGATACGCAGTATTTT. This sequence encodes CASSLPRTEDTQYF.

The sample holds a few counts of this clone. The chain links TRBV5-8 to TRBJ1-5; D unresolved. This CDR3 is built from 18 residues. The germline V gene encodes CDR1 SGHTS and CDR2 YDEGEE. Between the trimmed V and J ends, which lost 0 bases and 1 base, there was a span of 17 bases. This chain's CDR3 is CASSLELYGRMSNQPQHF. The CDR3 DNA reads as TGTGCCAGCAGCTTGGAACTGTACGGACGGATGAGCAATCAGCCCCAGCATTTT.

The chain uses TRBV30 and TRBJ1-1; possibly TRBD1 for D (6 bases). Germline V gene lookup returns CDR1 GTSNPN and CDR2 SVGIG (reference sequence). V was shortened by 4 bases and J by 1 base, with 13 bases between the two germline ends. CDR3 length: 14 amino acids. The CDR3 loop reads CAWTRTVANTEAFF. The CDR3 bases are TGTGCCTGGACCCGGACAGTTGCGAACACTGAAGCTTTCTTT.

J is TRBJ1-2 and V is TRBV5-1; the D is unclear. Germline V gene lookup returns CDR1 SGHRS and CDR2 YFSETQ. The ends were cut back, 0 bases at V and 0 bases at J, with 15 bases in the middle. The CDR3 is made up of 17 amino acids. CDR3 amino acids: CASSLASQQSANYGYTF. The CDR3 nucleotides are TGCGCCAGCAGCTTGGCCTCTCAGCAGTCTGCTAACTATGGCTACACCTTC.

The chain recombines TRBV30 with TRBJ1-6; D not resolved. The CDR3 sequence is 13 residues long. Germline V CDR1 and CDR2: GTSNPN, SVGIG (reference sequence). The germline V and J ends were trimmed by 5 bases and 11 bases, with 16 bases remaining between them. For the CDR3, the DNA is TGTGCCTGGGGAGAGGGCGCCGGCACACCCCTCCACTTT. Translated, it gives CAWGEGAGTPLHF.

The rearrangement links TRBV7-9 to TRBJ1-2, with 9 bases matching TRBD1. The germline CDR1 and CDR2 sequences are SEHNR and FQNEAQ (reference sequence). The CDR3 consists of 14 residues. J was trimmed by 4 bases and V by 5 bases; bases with no gene match: 5. Written as DNA, the CDR3 is TGTGCCAGCAGCGCGGGACAGGGCGGCTATGGCTACACCTTC. Translating it yields CASSAGQGGYGYTF. Looking up the rest from reference TRBV7-9 and TRBJ1-2 gives the full variable domain: DTGVSQNPRHKITKRGQNVTFRCDPISEHNRLYWYRQTLGQGPEFLTYFQNEAQLEKSRLLSDRFSAERPKGSFSTLEIQRTEQGDSAMYLCASSAGQGGYGYTFGSGTRLTVV.

This sequence joins TRBV28 and TRBJ1-4, with D unclear. Trimming left V 5 bases short and J 7 bases short, with 14 bases between. CDR3 length: 14 amino acids. CDR1 is MDHEN, CDR2 SYDVKM, per germline. In DNA form, the CDR3 reads TGTGCCAGCAGTAGGACGTGGCCGGGTGAAAAACTGTTTTTT. Protein sequence: CASSRTWPGEKLFF.

This chain connects TRBV25-1 to TRBJ2-7; 8 bases line up with TRBD1. The junction had 7 bases not matched to a gene; V was cut back by 4 bases and J by 2 bases. This CDR3 contains 15 residues. Per germline, CDR1 MGHDK and CDR2 SYGVNS. CDR3 DNA sequence: TGTGCCAGCAGTGGGACAGGGCACGGAACCTACGAGCAGTACTTC. It codes for CASSGTGHGTYEQYF.

This sequence joins TRBV3-1 (or the pseudogene TRBV3-2) and TRBJ1-3; D not resolved. Germline CDR1 and CDR2: LGHDT and YNNKEL (reference sequence). The germline V and J ends were trimmed by 5 bases and 1 base, with 15 bases remaining between them. The CDR3 has 16 residues. CDR3 protein: CASSTRSTLSGNTIYF. DNA for the CDR3: TGTGCCAGCAGCACTCGGTCTACCCTTTCTGGAAACACCATATATTTT.

CDR3 sequence reads: CASSLWVVGRITDTQYF. As DNA, the CDR3 is TGCGCCAGCAGCTTGTGGGTCGTCGGGAGGATTACAGATACGCAGTATTTT. This chain links TRBV5-1 with TRBJ2-3; 7 bases map to TRBD2. The germline V gene encodes CDR1 SGHRS and CDR2 YFSETQ. The CDR3 is made up of 17 amino acids. With 1 base clipped from V and 3 bases from J, the junction kept 11 bases outside the gene matches.

V usage is TRBV20-1 and J usage is TRBJ2-1, with no clear D. The V gene's germline CDR1 is DFQATT and CDR2 SNEGSKA (reference sequence). The CDR3 contains 10 residues. The V gene lost 4 bases and the J gene lost 5 bases, with 3 bases spanning the gap. In DNA form, the CDR3 reads TGCAGTGCTAAGAACAATGAGCAGTTCTTC. Protein: CSAKNNEQFF.

The chain couples TRBV4-2 to TRBJ2-3; D gene ambiguous. The V gene's germline CDR1 is LGHNA and CDR2 YNFKEQ. The ends were cut back, 5 bases at V and 4 bases at J, with 16 bases in the middle. The CDR3 contains 15 residues. The CDR3 loop is CASSSHPQPPDTQYF. CDR3 bases: TGTGCCAGCAGCTCCCATCCTCAGCCCCCAGATACGCAGTATTTT.

The chain links TRBV5-6 to TRBJ2-3; TRBD1 is a possible D gene (6 bases). CDR3 length: 16 amino acids. Germline V gene sequence: CDR1 SGHDT, CDR2 YYEEEE. V lost 4 bases, J lost 0 bases, and 15 bases lay in between. Here the CDR3 reads CASSQFGTTSTDTQYF. DNA for the CDR3: TGTGCCAGCAGCCAATTCGGGACAACTAGCACAGATACGCAGTATTTT.

The CDR3 bases are TGCGCCAGCAGCCAAGATTTGGACAGGTGGGACTATGGCTACACCTTC. This encodes CASSQDLDRWDYGYTF. The V gene is TRBV4-1, the J gene TRBJ1-2; 7 nucleotides align to TRBD1. Germline assignment: CDR1 MGHRA and CDR2 YSYEKL. V dropped 0 bases and J dropped 3; count of bases not matched to a gene: 7. This CDR3 contains 16 residues.

The genes are TRBV4-1 and TRBJ2-7; TRBD2 is a possible D gene (5 bases). Per the germline V gene, CDR1 is MGHRA and CDR2 is YSYEKL. CDR3 length equals 15 residues. Trimming removed 4 bases from V and 2 bases from J, with 15 bases in between. The CDR3 DNA follows: TGCGCCAGCAGCCGGATAGGAGGAGGAACCTACGAGCAGTACTTC. The encoded protein is CASSRIGGGTYEQYF.

The CDR3 reads CSVGGSGQPQHF. In DNA, the CDR3 is TGCAGCGTTGGGGGGTCGGGTCAGCCCCAGCATTTT. This chain connects TRBV29-1 to TRBJ1-5; D might be TRBD1 (5 bases). Germline CDR1 reads SQVTM; CDR2 reads ANQGSEA. V dropped 4 bases and J dropped 6 bases, with 10 bases sitting between them. The CDR3 spans 12 residues. The variable domain in full, with the rest retrieved from reference TRBV29-1 and TRBJ1-5, is SAVISQKPSRDICQRGTSLTIQCQVDSQVTMMFWYRQQPGQSLTLIATANQGSEATYESGFVIDKFPISRPNLTFSTLTVSNMSPEDSSIYLCSVGGSGQPQHFGDGTRLSIL.